This T cell receptor beta chain was recovered during a study of regulatory dendritic cells for organ transplantation. Looking at the study overall: Dendritic cell cultures received LPS on day 6. Study-level findings and limits: Regulatory dendritic cells appeared to expand memory CD8+ clones less than mature ones.

The method was immunoSEQ multiplex PCR; TCRdb's version includes in-frame clones alone and lacks a portion of them. The table has 9,500 to 15,000 clones, around two thirds seen once; the top ten hold around 0.63%. Sorted subsets were CFSE-labeled and cultured approximately 5 days with allogeneic dendritic cells. Naive CD45RA+ and memory CD45RO+ CD4+ or CD8+ T cells were FACS-sorted. In the case of this clone: Antigen specificity is unknown.

V lost 6 bases, J lost 6 bases, and 17 bases lay in between. The germline gives CDR1 LNHNV, CDR2 YYDKDF (reference sequence). The CDR3 has 15 amino acids. The sequencing input was naive CD4+ T cells from blood cultured with regulatory dendritic cells. The sample's subset: CD45RA+ naive T cells. The sequence was collected from a human donor in good health. The chain carries TRBV15 and TRBJ2-2; no reliable D call. This chain's CDR3 is CATSPRVVPAGELFF. CDR3 DNA sequence: TGTGCCACCAGTCCCCGAGTAGTCCCGGCCGGGGAGCTGTTTTTT.